Following are 20 T cell receptor beta chains from one sample sequenced in a study of spatial heterogeneity in lung cancer. Study-level points and caveats: In tumors, expanded intratumoral alpha and beta TCR counts tracked mutation counts.

Time point: sample taken at primary tumor resection. The antigens of these receptors remain unknown. TCRdb redid the calling of the 5' RACE reads with MiXCR, one entry per CDR3 protein. The table includes about 14,000 distinct CDR3 sequences, approximately 4.5% detected once. The source was lung tumor tissue, collected at surgery. The receptors were gathered from a female donor with early-stage non-small cell lung cancer.

This clonotype has ten or more counts. This rearrangement joins TRBV2 to TRBJ2-6; weak D call: TRBD2 (5 bases). The CDR3 has 17 residues. Per the germline V gene, CDR1 is SNHLY and CDR2 is FYNNEI. Between the trimmed V and J ends, which lost 2 bases and 0 bases, there was a span of 11 bases. CDR3: CASSERGFSSGANVLTF. The CDR3 bases are TGTGCCAGCAGTGAACGAGGGTTTAGCTCTGGGGCCAACGTCCTGACTTTC.

This clonotype occurred many times. The chain recombines TRBV2 with TRBJ1-4; TRBD1 aligns across 8 bases. The V and J ends lost 7 bases and 3 bases, in that order; junction bases with no gene match: 4. Germline V gene data show CDR1 as SNHLY and CDR2 as FYNNEI. This CDR3 comprises 14 residues. Here the CDR3 reads CASMQGAANEKLFF. The CDR3 nucleotides read TGTGCCAGCATGCAGGGGGCGGCTAATGAAAAACTGTTTTTT.

By proportion, this clonotype is medium-sized. This chain joins TRBV4-3 and TRBJ1-1; D is unresolved. CDR3 length equals 18 residues. Germline V gene sequence: CDR1 LGHNA, CDR2 YSLEER. V was shortened by 4 bases and J by 1 base, with 22 bases between the two germline ends. DNA of the CDR3: TGCGCCAGCAGCCCCGGAGACAAGATAGGGCCAGAGAACACTGAAGCTTTCTTT. This gives the protein CASSPGDKIGPENTEAFF.

This clonotype was recorded at least ten times. The chain couples TRBV3-1 to TRBJ2-6; no reliable D call. V lost 4 bases to trimming and J lost 0 bases, with 13 bases between them. Germline V gives CDR1 LGHDT, CDR2 YNNKEL (reference sequence). This CDR3 has 17 amino acids. CDR3: CASSPRGRNSGANVLTF. The CDR3 coding sequence is TGTGCCAGCAGCCCGCGCGGACGGAACTCTGGGGCCAACGTCCTGACTTTC.

The genes are TRBV7-8 and TRBJ1-5; maybe TRBD1 (5 bases). CDR3 length: 15 residues. V lost 5 bases, J lost 2 bases, and 13 bases lay in between. Germline V gene lookup returns CDR1 SGHVS and CDR2 FQNEAQ. This chain's CDR3 is CASSEREQGNQPQHF. For the CDR3, the DNA is TGTGCCAGCAGCGAACGGGAACAGGGCAATCAGCCCCAGCATTTT.

By share, this clonotype ranks as medium-sized. The chain combines TRBV7-3 with TRBJ2-7; a weak D match, TRBD2 (5 bases). V lost 5 bases, J lost 4 bases, and 21 bases lay in between. CDR1 is SGHTA and CDR2 is FQGTGA in the germline V gene. The CDR3 runs to 16 residues. The DNA of the CDR3 is TGTGCCAGCAGCCCCAGTGGGAGAACGGCGACATACGAGCAGTACTTC. This gives the protein CASSPSGRTATYEQYF.

This clonotype came up many times. J is TRBJ1-1 and V is TRBV7-2; D gene ambiguous. V was cut by 4 bases and J by 10 bases, with 16 bases left in between. The CDR3 covers 13 residues. Germline V gives CDR1 SGHTA, CDR2 FQGNSA. The CDR3 DNA reads as TGTGCCAGCAGCTCCCGGGCGGGCGGTGGAGCTTTCTTT. As protein: CASSSRAGGGAFF.

This clonotype was seen many times. The CDR3 region is CASSFRSGGNQPQHF. The DNA of the CDR3 is TGTGCCAGCAGTTTTAGATCCGGGGGCAATCAGCCCCAGCATTTT. V gene TRBV27 combines with J gene TRBJ1-5; no reliable D call. Trimming pared 3 bases from V and 2 bases from J, leaving 11 bases between. In germline, CDR1 is MNHEY, CDR2 SMNVEV (reference sequence). The CDR3 is made up of 15 amino acids.

This clonotype was observed at least ten times. V and J are TRBV3-1 and TRBJ2-7; no firm D call. The V and J ends lost 2 bases and 4 bases respectively, with 3 bases between them. Germline CDR1 reads LGHDT; CDR2 reads YNNKEL (reference sequence). The CDR3 is 11 amino acids. CDR3 sequence (DNA): TGTGCCAGCAGCCAACTGTACGAGCAGTACTTC. Protein product: CASSQLYEQYF.

This clonotype was seen many times. V gene TRBV3-2 combines with J gene TRBJ2-7. TRBV3-2 is annotated as a pseudogene. The CDR3 has 16 residues. CDR3 DNA: TGTGCCAGCAGCCAAGGTGACGCGGCGAGCTCCTACGAGCAGTACTTC. Protein: CASSQGDAASSYEQYF.

There are many counts of this clonotype. The chain has TRBV5-1 and TRBJ2-4, with D tentatively TRBD1 or TRBD2 (5 bases each). Germline CDR1 is SGHRS and CDR2 is YFSETQ. CDR3 length: 15 residues. The V end was cut by 4 bases, the J end by 4 bases, with 15 bases between. CDR3 residues: CASSPWVGEKNIQYF. CDR3 in DNA: TGCGCCAGCAGCCCCTGGGTGGGGGAGAAAAACATTCAGTACTTC.

This clonotype came up many times. The CDR3, as DNA: TGTGCCAGCAGCTCAATGACAGGGAAGAATCTCTACGAGCAGTACTTC. Translation gives CASSSMTGKNLYEQYF. The V gene is TRBV13, the J gene TRBJ2-7; 7 bases are shared with TRBD1. Germline-derived CDR1 and CDR2 are PRHDT and FYEKMQ (reference sequence). V dropped 4 bases and J dropped 3; count of bases not matched to a gene: 12. The CDR3 totals 16 residues.

This clonotype occurred many times. CDR3 coding DNA: TGTGCCAGCAGCCCAGGGACAGCTAGCACAGATACGCAGTATTTT. Translated, it gives CASSPGTASTDTQYF. J is TRBJ2-3 and V is TRBV9, with 7 bases identical to TRBD1. This CDR3 is built from 15 residues. Trimming removed 4 bases from V and 0 bases from J; junction bases left unmatched: 5. Germline CDR1 reads SGDLS; CDR2 reads YYNGEE. Filled out from reference TRBV9 and TRBJ2-3, the complete variable domain reads DSGVTQTPKHLITATGQRVTLRCSPRSGDLSVYWYQQSLDQGLQFLIQYYNGEERAKGNILERFSAQQFPDLHSELNLSSLELGDSALYFCASSPGTASTDTQYFGPGTRLTVL.

This clonotype has only a few counts. This sequence joins TRBV19 and TRBJ2-1, with 8 bases lining up with TRBD2. The germline V gene encodes CDR1 LNHDA and CDR2 SQIVND (reference sequence). The CDR3 covers 15 residues. Losses at the gene ends were 4 bases for V and 8 bases for J; bases not matched to a gene: 10. The CDR3 sequence is CASSNGGAGGDEQFF. The CDR3 DNA follows: TGTGCCAGTAGTAACGGGGGGGCAGGAGGAGATGAGCAGTTCTTC.

CDR3 nucleotides: TGTGCCAGCAGCTTCACAGGGACCGACACCGGGGAGCTGTTTTTT. It specifies CASSFTGTDTGELFF. The chain combines TRBV7-2 with TRBJ2-2, with D tentatively TRBD1 (6 bases). Trimming removed 3 bases at V and 3 bases at J, with 11 bases between. Germline V gene data show CDR1 as SGHTA and CDR2 as FQGNSA. The CDR3 is 15 residues long.

This clonotype was seen at least ten times. The chain combines TRBV6-1 with TRBJ1-1, with TRBD1 as a possible D gene (5 bases). V was shortened by 4 bases and J by 10 bases, with 16 bases between the two germline ends. The CDR3 loop spans 13 amino acids. Germline CDR1 is MNHNS and CDR2 is SASEGT. In DNA form, the CDR3 reads TGTGCCAGCAGTGCCGAGGATGGGGCGAGAGCTTTCTTT. It codes for CASSAEDGARAFF.

This clonotype is medium-sized in the sample. The chain is built from TRBV4-3 and TRBJ2-1; 11 nucleotides agree with TRBD2. The CDR3 runs to 17 residues. Germline V gene data show CDR1 as LGHNA and CDR2 as YSLEER. V lost 1 base, J lost 8 bases, and 10 bases stayed unmatched. The CDR3 region is CASSQGVSGGAVDEQFF. In DNA, the CDR3 is TGCGCCAGCAGCCAAGGCGTTAGCGGGGGGGCGGTGGATGAGCAGTTCTTC.

The table lists this clonotype with many counts. This rearrangement joins TRBV18 to TRBJ2-1; possibly TRBD2 for D (7 bases). The germline V gene encodes CDR1 KGHSH and CDR2 LQKENI. Trimming shortened V by 3 bases and J by 4 bases, and 16 bases separated the two germline ends. The CDR3 spans 16 residues. The CDR3 region has the DNA TGTGCCAGCTCACCGTCGAGCGCGGGGGCATACAATGAGCAGTTCTTC. Its protein product is CASSPSSAGAYNEQFF.

The table lists this clonotype with many counts. The chain is built from TRBV24-1 and TRBJ2-5, with D possibly TRBD2 on 5 matching bases. The CDR3 is 13 amino acids. Trimming cost V 3 bases and J 3 bases, with 7 bases left between them. Germline CDR1 reads KGHDR; CDR2 reads SFDVKD. The DNA of the CDR3 is TGTGCCACCAGTGATGTGAGGGAAGAGACCCAGTACTTC. It is translated as CATSDVREETQYF.

In this sample, this clonotype turned up many times. The rearrangement links TRBV13 to TRBJ1-1, with no clear D. From germline, CDR1 is PRHDT and CDR2 FYEKMQ (reference sequence). V was pared by 1 base and J by 1 base, with 10 bases between. CDR3 length equals 15 residues. Written as DNA, the CDR3 is TGTGCCAGCAGCTTAGACCCCCATGCGAACACTGAAGCTTTCTTT. It is translated as CASSLDPHANTEAFF.